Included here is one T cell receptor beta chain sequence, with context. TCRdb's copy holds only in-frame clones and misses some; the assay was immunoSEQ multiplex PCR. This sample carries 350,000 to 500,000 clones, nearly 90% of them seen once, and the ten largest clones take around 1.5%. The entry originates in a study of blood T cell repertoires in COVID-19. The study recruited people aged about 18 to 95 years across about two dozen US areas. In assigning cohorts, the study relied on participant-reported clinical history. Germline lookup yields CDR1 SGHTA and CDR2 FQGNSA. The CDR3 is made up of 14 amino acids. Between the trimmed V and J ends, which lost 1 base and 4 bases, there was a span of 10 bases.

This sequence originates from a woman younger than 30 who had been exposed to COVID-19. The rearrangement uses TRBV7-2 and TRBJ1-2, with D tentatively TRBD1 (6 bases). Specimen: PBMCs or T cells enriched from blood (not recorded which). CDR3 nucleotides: TGTGCCAGCAGCTTAGTCCAGGGGACCTATGGCTACACCTTC. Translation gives CASSLVQGTYGYTF.